This TCR beta chain was profiled in a study of type 1 and type 2 diabetes patients. Broader study findings: Type 2 diabetes and control V and J usage correlated highly, approximately 0.97. Some HECs seen only in T1D might also appear in more T2D or control samples.

PCR was run on genomic DNA. Multiplex PCR with 30 forward and 13 reverse primers amplified the TCR beta CDR3. TCRdb re-derived calls from the multiplex PCR reads in MiXCR, one entry per CDR3 protein. The data show about 270,000 distinct CDR3 sequences, over 45% seen once. Peripheral blood, 7.5 to 10 milliliters per participant, was collected. From germline, CDR1 is GTSNPN and CDR2 SVGIG (reference sequence). This CDR3 has 14 amino acids. V shed 1 base and J shed 0 bases, with 9 bases lying between them. Remarks on this clonotype: No antigen is known for it.

This chain uses TRBV30 with TRBJ1-1; D ambiguous. The sequenced sample consisted of peripheral blood mononuclear cells (PBMCs). This clonotype was obtained from a man younger than 35 with type 2 diabetes. In nucleotides, the CDR3 is TGTGCCTGGAGTGAAATAAGGGTGAACACTGAAGCTTTCTTT. Amino acid sequence: CAWSEIRVNTEAFF.